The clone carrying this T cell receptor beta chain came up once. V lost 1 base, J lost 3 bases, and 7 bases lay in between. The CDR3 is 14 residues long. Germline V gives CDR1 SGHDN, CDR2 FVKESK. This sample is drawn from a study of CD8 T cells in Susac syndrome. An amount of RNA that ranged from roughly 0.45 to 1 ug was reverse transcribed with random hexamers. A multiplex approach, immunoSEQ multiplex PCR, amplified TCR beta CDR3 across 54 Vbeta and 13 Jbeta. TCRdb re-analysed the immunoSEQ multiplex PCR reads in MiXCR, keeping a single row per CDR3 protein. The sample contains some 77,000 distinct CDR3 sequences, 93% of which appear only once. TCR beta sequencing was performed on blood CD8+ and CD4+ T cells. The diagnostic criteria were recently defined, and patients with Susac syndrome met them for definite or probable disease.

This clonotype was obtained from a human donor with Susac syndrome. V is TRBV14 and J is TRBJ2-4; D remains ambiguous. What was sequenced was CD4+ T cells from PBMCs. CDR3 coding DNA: TGTGCCAGCAGCCAAGGGACCATCAAAAACATTCAGTACTTC. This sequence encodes CASSQGTIKNIQYF.